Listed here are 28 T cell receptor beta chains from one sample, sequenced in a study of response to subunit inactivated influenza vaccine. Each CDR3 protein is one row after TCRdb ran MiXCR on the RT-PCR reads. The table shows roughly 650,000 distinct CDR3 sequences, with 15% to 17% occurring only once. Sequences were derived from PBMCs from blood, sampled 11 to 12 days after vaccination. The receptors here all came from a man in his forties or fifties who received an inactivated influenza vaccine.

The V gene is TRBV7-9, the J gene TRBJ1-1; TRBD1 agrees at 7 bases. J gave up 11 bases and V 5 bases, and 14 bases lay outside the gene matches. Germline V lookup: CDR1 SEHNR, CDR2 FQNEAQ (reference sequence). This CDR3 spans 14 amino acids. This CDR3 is CASSPQTGSLGAFF. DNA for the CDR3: TGTGCCAGCAGCCCCCAGACAGGGAGTCTAGGGGCTTTCTTT.

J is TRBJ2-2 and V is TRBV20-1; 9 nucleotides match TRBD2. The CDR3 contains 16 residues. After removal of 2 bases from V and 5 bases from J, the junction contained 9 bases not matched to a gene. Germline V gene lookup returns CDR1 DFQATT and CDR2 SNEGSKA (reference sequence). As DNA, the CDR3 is TGCAGTGCTAGATCGGCTAGCGGGGAACTAACCGGGGAGCTGTTTTTT. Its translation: CSARSASGELTGELFF.

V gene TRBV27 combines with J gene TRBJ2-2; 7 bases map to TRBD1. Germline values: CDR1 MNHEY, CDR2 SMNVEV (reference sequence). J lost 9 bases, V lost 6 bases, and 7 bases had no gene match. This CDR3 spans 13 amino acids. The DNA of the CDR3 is TGTGCCAGCAGCCGACAGGGTGAAAGGGAGCTGTTTTTT. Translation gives CASSRQGERELFF.

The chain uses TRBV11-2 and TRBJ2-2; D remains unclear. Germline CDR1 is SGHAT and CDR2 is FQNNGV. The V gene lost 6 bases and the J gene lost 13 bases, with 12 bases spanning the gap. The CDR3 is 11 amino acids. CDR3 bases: TGTGCCAGCAGGGATGGGATCCGGCTGTTTTTT. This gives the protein CASRDGIRLFF.

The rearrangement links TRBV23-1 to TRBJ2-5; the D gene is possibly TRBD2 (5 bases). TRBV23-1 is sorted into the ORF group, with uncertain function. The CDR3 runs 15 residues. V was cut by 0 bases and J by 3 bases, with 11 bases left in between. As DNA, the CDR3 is TGCGCCAGCAGTCAATCGCCCACTAGTGAAGAGACCCAGTACTTC. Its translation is CASSQSPTSEETQYF.

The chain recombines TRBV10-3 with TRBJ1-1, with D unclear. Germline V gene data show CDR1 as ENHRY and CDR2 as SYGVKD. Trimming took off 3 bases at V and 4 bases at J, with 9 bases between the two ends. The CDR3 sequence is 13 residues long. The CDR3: CAISDYRGTEAFF. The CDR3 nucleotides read TGTGCCATCAGTGACTACCGGGGCACTGAAGCTTTCTTT.

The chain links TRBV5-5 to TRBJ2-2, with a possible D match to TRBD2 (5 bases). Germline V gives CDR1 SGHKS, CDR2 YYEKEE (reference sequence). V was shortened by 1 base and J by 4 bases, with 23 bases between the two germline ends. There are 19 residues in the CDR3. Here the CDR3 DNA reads TGTGCCAGCAGCTTGACGAGGGTCGGTCCGGGGTCGGCCACCGGGGAGCTGTTTTTT. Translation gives CASSLTRVGPGSATGELFF.

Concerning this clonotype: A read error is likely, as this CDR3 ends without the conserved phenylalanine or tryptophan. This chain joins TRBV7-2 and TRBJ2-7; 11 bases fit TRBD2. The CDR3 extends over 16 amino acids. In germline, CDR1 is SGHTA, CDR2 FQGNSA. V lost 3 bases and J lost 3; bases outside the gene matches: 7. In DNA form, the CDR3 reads TGTGCCAGCAGCTTGAAGACTAGCGGGAAATTCTACGAGCAGTACCTC. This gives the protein CASSLKTSGKFYEQYL.

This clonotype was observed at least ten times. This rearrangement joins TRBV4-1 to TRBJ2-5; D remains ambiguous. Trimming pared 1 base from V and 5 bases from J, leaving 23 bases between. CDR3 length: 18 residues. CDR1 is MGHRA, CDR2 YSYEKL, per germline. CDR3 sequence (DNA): TGCGCCAGCAGCCAAGGAGCCGGCAAGATCTACGGCTATGAGACCCAGTACTTC. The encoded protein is CASSQGAGKIYGYETQYF.

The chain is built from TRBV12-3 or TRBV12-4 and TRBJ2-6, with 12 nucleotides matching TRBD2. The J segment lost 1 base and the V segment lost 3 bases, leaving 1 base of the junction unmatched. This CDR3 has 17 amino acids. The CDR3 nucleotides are TGTGCCAGCAGTTTGACTAGCGGGGGATCTGGGGCCAACGTCCTGACTTTC. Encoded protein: CASSLTSGGSGANVLTF.

CDR3: CATAEASGRVYGTQYF. As DNA, the CDR3 is TGTGCCACCGCAGAAGCCAGCGGGAGGGTATACGGTACGCAGTATTTT. The chain couples TRBV24-1 to TRBJ2-3; 10 nucleotides agree with TRBD2. The J segment lost 8 bases and the V segment lost 9 bases, leaving 16 bases of the junction unmatched. CDR3 size: 16 residues. In germline, CDR1 is KGHDR, CDR2 SFDVKD.

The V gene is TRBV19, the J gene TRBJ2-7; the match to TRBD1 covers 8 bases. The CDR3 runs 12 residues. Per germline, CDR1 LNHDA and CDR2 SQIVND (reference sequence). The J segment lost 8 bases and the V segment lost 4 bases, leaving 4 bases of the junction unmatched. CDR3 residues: CASSTDRAQQYF. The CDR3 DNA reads TGTGCCAGTAGTACGGACAGGGCTCAGCAGTACTTC.

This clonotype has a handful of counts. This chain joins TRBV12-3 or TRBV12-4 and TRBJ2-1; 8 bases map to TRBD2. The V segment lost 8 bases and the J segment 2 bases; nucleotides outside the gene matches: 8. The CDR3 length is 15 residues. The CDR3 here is CASAPGGGPYNEQFF. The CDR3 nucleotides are TGTGCCAGCGCTCCAGGCGGGGGGCCCTACAATGAGCAGTTCTTC.

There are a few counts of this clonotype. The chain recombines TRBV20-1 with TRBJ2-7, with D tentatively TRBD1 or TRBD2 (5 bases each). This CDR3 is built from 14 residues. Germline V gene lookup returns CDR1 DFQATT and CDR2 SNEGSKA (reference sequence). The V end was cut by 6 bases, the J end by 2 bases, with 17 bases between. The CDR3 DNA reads TGCAGTGCGGAACGGGACGGAGCTCCCTACGAGCAGTACTTC. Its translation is CSAERDGAPYEQYF.

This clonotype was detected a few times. This CDR3 is CASSLVGRAIMYNEQFF. DNA for the CDR3: TGTGCCAGCAGTTTAGTCGGGAGGGCCATTATGTACAATGAGCAGTTCTTC. This chain connects TRBV28 to TRBJ2-1; 8 bases are a match to TRBD2. Losses at the gene ends were 2 bases for V and 4 bases for J; bases not matched to a gene: 10. Looked up from germline, CDR1 is MDHEN and CDR2 is SYDVKM. The CDR3 has 17 residues.

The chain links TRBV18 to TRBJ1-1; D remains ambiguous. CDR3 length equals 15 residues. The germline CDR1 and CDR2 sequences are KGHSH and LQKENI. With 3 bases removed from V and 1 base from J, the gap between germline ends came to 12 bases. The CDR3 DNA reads TGTGCCAGCTCACCCGGGTTTCAGGCGAACACTGAAGCTTTCTTT. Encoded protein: CASSPGFQANTEAFF.

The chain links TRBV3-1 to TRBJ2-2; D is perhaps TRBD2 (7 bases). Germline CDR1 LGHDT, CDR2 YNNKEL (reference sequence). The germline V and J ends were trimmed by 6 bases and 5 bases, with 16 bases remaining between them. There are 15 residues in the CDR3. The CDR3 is CASRRGGLETGELFF. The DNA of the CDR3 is TGTGCCAGCAGGAGGGGGGGTCTTGAGACCGGGGAGCTGTTTTTT. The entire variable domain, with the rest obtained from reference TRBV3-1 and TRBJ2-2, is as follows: DTAVSQTPKYLVTQMGNDKSIKCEQNLGHDTMYWYKQDSKKFLKIMFSYNNKELIINETVPNRFSPKSPDKAHLNLHINSLELGDSAVYFCASRRGGLETGELFFGEGSRLTVL.

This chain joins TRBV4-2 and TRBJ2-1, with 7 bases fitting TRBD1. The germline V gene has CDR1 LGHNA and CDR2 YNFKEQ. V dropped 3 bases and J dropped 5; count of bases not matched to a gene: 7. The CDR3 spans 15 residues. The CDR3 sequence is CASSQPSGQNNEQFF. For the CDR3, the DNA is TGTGCCAGCAGCCAGCCGTCGGGACAGAACAATGAGCAGTTCTTC.

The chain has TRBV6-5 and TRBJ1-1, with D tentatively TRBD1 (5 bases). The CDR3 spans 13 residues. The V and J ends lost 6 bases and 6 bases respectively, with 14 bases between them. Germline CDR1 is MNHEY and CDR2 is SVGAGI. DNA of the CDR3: TGTGCCAGCAGGTACCAGGGATTTGCTGAAGCTTTCTTT. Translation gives CASRYQGFAEAFF.

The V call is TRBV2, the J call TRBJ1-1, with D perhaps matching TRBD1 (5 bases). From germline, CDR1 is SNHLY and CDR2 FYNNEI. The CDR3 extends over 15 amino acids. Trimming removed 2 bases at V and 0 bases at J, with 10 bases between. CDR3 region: CASSEIGTVNTEAFF. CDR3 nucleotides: TGTGCCAGCAGTGAAATAGGGACGGTGAACACTGAAGCTTTCTTT. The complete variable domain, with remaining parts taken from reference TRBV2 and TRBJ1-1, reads EPEVTQTPSHQVTQMGQEVILRCVPISNHLYFYWYRQILGQKVEFLVSFYNNEISEKSEIFDDQFSVERPDGSNFTLKIRSTKLEDSAMYFCASSEIGTVNTEAFFGQGTRLTVV.

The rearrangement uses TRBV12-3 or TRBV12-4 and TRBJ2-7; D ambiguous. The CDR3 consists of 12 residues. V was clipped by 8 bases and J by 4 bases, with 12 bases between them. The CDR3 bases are TGTGCCAGCTCCGCAATCGCGTACGAGCAGTACTTC. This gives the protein CASSAIAYEQYF.

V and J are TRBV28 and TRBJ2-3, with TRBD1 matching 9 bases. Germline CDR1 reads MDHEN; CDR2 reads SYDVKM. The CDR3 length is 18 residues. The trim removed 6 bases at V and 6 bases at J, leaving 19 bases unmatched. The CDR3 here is CASSTRDRALLEHDTQYF. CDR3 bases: TGTGCCAGCAGCACCCGGGACAGGGCCCTCCTCGAACACGATACGCAGTATTTT.

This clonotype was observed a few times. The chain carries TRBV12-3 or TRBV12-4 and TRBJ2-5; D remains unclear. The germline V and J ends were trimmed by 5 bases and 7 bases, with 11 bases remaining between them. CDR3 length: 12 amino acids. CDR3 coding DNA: TGTGCCAGCAGTGCCCTCCTTGGGACCCAGTACTTC. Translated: CASSALLGTQYF.

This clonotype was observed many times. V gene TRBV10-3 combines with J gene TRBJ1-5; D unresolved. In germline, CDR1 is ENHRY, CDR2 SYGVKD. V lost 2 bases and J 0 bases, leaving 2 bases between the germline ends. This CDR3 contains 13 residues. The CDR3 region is CAISENSNQPQHF. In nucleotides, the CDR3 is TGTGCCATCAGTGAGAATAGCAATCAGCCCCAGCATTTT.

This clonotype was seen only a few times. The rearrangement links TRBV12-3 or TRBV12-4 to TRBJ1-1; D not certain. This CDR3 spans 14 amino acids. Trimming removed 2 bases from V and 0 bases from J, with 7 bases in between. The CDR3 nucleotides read TGTGCCAGCAGTTTAAGCCAGGTGAACACTGAAGCTTTCTTT. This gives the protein CASSLSQVNTEAFF.

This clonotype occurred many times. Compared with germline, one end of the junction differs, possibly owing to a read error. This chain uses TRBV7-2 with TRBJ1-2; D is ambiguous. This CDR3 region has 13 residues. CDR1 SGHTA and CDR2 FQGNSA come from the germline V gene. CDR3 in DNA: TGCGCCAGCAGCCCAGGCCCAAACTATGGCTACACCTTC. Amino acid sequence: CASSPGPNYGYTF.

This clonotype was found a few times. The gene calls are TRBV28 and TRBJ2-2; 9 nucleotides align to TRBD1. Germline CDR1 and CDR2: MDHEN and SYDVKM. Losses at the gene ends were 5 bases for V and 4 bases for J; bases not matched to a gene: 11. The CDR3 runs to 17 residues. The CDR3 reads CASSLTQGARGTGELFF. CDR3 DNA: TGTGCCAGCAGTCTTACACAGGGGGCGCGTGGCACCGGGGAGCTGTTTTTT.

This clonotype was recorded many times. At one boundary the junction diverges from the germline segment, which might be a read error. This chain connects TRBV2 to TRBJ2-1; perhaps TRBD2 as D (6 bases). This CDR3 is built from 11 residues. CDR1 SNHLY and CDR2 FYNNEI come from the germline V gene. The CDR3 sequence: CASIARGAFRF. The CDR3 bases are TGTGCCAGCATCGCGCGGGGAGCTTTCCGGTTC.